This is a list of T cell receptor beta chains from one sample in a study of CD8+ T cells in alopecia areata. The repertoire was sequenced with immunoSEQ multiplex PCR; TCRdb's copy has only in-frame clones and lacks some. Among 90,000 to 150,000 clones listed, around 64% were seen once. Sequenced sample: CD4+ T cells sorted from blood. The receptor source for this set is a human donor in good health. Each CDR3 is given with its conserved first and last residue. The D gene is left open where the match is weak. Rows may omit the clone size; those that give it use once, few, many or a size class.

clone size,J gene,V gene,D gene,CDR3 protein,CDR3 DNA
-,TRBJ1-5,TRBV15,-,CATSRDTGDQPQHF,TGTGCCACCAGCAGGGACACGGGCGATCAGCCCCAGCATTTT
-,TRBJ2-7,TRBV6-8,TRBD2,CARDDRTSGGSTYEQYF,TGTGCCAGGGACGACAGGACTAGCGGGGGTTCAACCTACGAGCAGTACTTC
-,TRBJ2-3,TRBV29-1,TRBD1,CSVNRGIDTDTQYF,TGCAGCGTCAACAGGGGTATTGACACAGATACGCAGTATTTT
once,TRBJ2-7,TRBV5-1,TRBD1,CASSFTGGDYEQYF,TGCGCCAGCAGCTTCACAGGGGGTGACTACGAGCAGTACTTC
-,TRBJ2-2,TRBV7-3,-,CASSEYAAGELFF,TGTGCCAGCAGCGAGTATGCGGCCGGGGAGCTGTTTTTT
-,TRBJ2-1,TRBV29-1,-,CSVAHTVEQFF,TGCAGCGTTGCCCACACGGTTGAGCAGTTCTTC
-,TRBJ2-1,TRBV4-1,TRBD1,CASSLDRDRVRNEQFF,TGCGCCAGCAGCCTCGACCGGGACAGGGTGAGGAATGAGCAGTTCTTC
-,TRBJ2-5,TRBV25-1,TRBD2,CASSASRGGLGETQYF,TGTGCCAGCAGTGCCTCTCGGGGGGGCTTAGGAGAGACCCAGTACTTC
few,TRBJ1-4,TRBV11-2,TRBD1,CASSTEWTGVEKLFF,TGTGCCAGCAGCACCGAATGGACAGGGGTTGAAAAACTGTTTTTT
-,TRBJ2-7,TRBV2,-,CASSPINEQYF,TGTGCCAGCAGCCCTATCAACGAGCAGTACTTC
-,TRBJ1-2,TRBV9,TRBD1,CASSATDRVVYGYTF,TGTGCCAGCAGCGCCACGGACAGGGTAGTCTATGGCTACACCTTC
-,TRBJ2-5,TRBV6-5,-,CASTPRGGRETQYF,TGTGCCAGCACCCCCAGGGGAGGTAGAGAGACCCAGTACTTC
few,TRBJ1-4,TRBV6-6,-,CASTPTLYEKLFF,TGTGCCAGCACTCCCACTCTATATGAAAAACTGTTTTTT
-,TRBJ2-4,TRBV30,TRBD1,CAWAPGTEFQYF,TGTGCCTGGGCCCCCGGGACAGAGTTTCAGTACTTC
-,TRBJ1-4,TRBV5-1,-,CASRLAAGPLEKLFF,TGCGCCAGCAGATTGGCCGCCGGACCGCTTGAAAAACTGTTTTTT
few,TRBJ1-2,TRBV2,-,CASSEMGGAYGYTF,TGTGCCAGCAGTGAGATGGGGGGAGCCTATGGCTACACCTTC
-,TRBJ2-3,TRBV29-1,TRBD2,CSVATSGGATDTQYF,TGCAGCGTTGCGACTAGCGGGGGGGCAACAGATACGCAGTATTTT
-,TRBJ2-1,TRBV30,-,CAWSGQDSRAYNEQFF,TGTGCCTGGAGTGGGCAGGACTCTAGAGCCTACAATGAGCAGTTCTTC
-,TRBJ2-5,TRBV25-1,-,CASSELRGRETQYF,TGTGCCAGCAGTGAATTGAGGGGTCGGGAGACCCAGTACTTC
-,TRBJ2-6,TRBV30,-,CAWSGDGGANVLTF,TGTGCCTGGAGTGGAGACGGTGGGGCCAACGTCCTGACTTTC
once,TRBJ2-1,TRBV29-1,TRBD1,CSARDRGQENEQFF,TGCAGCGCCCGGGACAGGGGGCAGGAAAATGAGCAGTTCTTC
few,TRBJ1-2,TRBV6-1,-,CASSEIGYTF,TGTGCCAGCAGTGAAATTGGCTACACCTTC
few,TRBJ2-2,TRBV29-1,-,CSVSRRGAGELFF,TGCAGCGTGTCCCGGCGGGGCGCCGGGGAGCTGTTTTTT
-,TRBJ1-1,TRBV30,TRBD1,CAWSERQGPLTF,TGTGCCTGGAGTGAGCGACAGGGCCCACTCACGTTT
once,TRBJ2-3,TRBV30,TRBD2,CAWRGGRDTQYF,TGTGCCTGGAGGGGAGGGCGAGATACGCAGTATTTT
-,TRBJ1-1,TRBV5-1,-,CASSMGPGVNTEAFF,TGCGCCAGCAGCATGGGCCCGGGAGTCAACACTGAAGCTTTCTTT
-,TRBJ2-3,TRBV4-1,TRBD2,CASSHLPLPSGGGGDTQYF,TGCGCCAGCAGCCACCTTCCCCTTCCTAGCGGTGGGGGGGGAGATACGCAGTATTTT
-,TRBJ2-7,TRBV5-1,-,CASSLNSAASYEQYF,TGCGCCAGCAGCCTCAATTCGGCAGCCTCCTACGAGCAGTACTTC
few,TRBJ1-5,TRBV7-2,-,CASSANLGNQPQHF,TGTGCCAGCAGTGCTAACTTGGGCAATCAGCCCCAGCATTTT
-,TRBJ1-5,TRBV29-1,-,CSVERVNSSNQPQHF,TGCAGCGTGGAAAGGGTAAACAGTAGCAATCAGCCCCAGCATTTT
-,TRBJ2-7,TRBV7-8,-,CASSLGAGGIYEQYF,TGTGCCAGCAGCCTTGGCGCAGGAGGGATCTACGAGCAGTACTTC
-,TRBJ1-1,TRBV30,TRBD1,CAWRGQGRGTEAFF,TGTGCCTGGAGGGGACAGGGTCGGGGCACTGAAGCTTTCTTT
-,TRBJ2-1,TRBV27,TRBD2,CASSRPGGSGTNEQFF,TGTGCCAGCAGTCGGCCGGGGGGTAGCGGTACGAATGAGCAGTTCTTC
few,TRBJ2-3,TRBV7-7,TRBD1,CASSPATGFRTSTDTQYF,TGTGCCAGCAGCCCCGCGACAGGGTTCAGAACTAGCACAGATACGCAGTATTTT
-,TRBJ2-7,TRBV6-5,TRBD2,CASSSPRSGGSYEQYF,TGTGCCAGCAGTTCCCCCCGGAGCGGGGGCTCCTACGAGCAGTACTTC
many,TRBJ2-3,TRBV25-1,TRBD2,CASSPSGGSDTQYF,TGTGCCAGCAGCCCTAGCGGGGGGTCAGATACGCAGTATTTT
-,TRBJ2-7,TRBV29-1,-,CSVATGRLFYEQYF,TGCAGCGTGGCGACAGGTAGACTTTTCTACGAGCAGTACTTC
-,TRBJ2-4,TRBV29-1,-,CSVEDRALAKNIQYF,TGCAGCGTTGAAGATCGGGCCCTAGCCAAAAACATTCAGTACTTC
few,TRBJ2-1,TRBV25-1,-,CASSDQLLPQFF,TGTGCCAGCAGTGATCAACTACTACCGCAGTTCTTC
-,TRBJ2-7,TRBV2,-,CASRGTSYEQYF,TGTGCCAGCAGAGGGACTTCCTACGAGCAGTACTTC
-,TRBJ2-1,TRBV30,-,CAWSVRSGSYNEQFF,TGTGCCTGGAGTGTACGCTCCGGGTCCTACAATGAGCAGTTCTTC
-,TRBJ1-5,TRBV4-2,-,CASSQEGFQPQHF,TGTGCCAGCAGCCAAGAAGGTTTTCAGCCCCAGCATTTT
-,TRBJ1-4,TRBV4-1,-,CASSPRTTEKLFF,TGCGCCAGCAGCCCCCGGACGACTGAAAAACTGTTTTTT
-,TRBJ2-3,TRBV15,TRBD2,CATTLAGADTQYF,TGTGCCACCACCCTAGCGGGGGCAGATACGCAGTATTTT
-,TRBJ2-6,TRBV2,-,CASSAGANVLTF,TGTGCCAGCAGTGCTGGGGCCAACGTCCTGACTTTC
once,TRBJ1-2,TRBV18,-,CASSPSRGGEDGYTF,TGTGCCAGCTCACCGTCGCGGGGGGGCGAAGATGGCTACACCTTC
few,TRBJ2-7,TRBV4-1,-,CASSQDSARHEQYF,TGCGCCAGCAGCCAAGACTCGGCTCGCCACGAGCAGTACTTC
-,TRBJ1-6,TRBV19,-,CASSVAGGNSPLHF,TGTGCCAGTAGCGTTGCCGGGGGTAATTCACCCCTCCACTTT
many,TRBJ1-2,TRBV9,TRBD1,CASSVTGGDGYTF,TGTGCCAGCAGCGTTACAGGGGGCGATGGCTACACCTTC
once,TRBJ2-1,TRBV18,TRBD1,CASSLPPDRGSRKFF,TGTGCCAGCTCACTCCCTCCGGACAGGGGATCGAGAAAGTTCTTC
-,TRBJ2-5,TRBV30,-,CAWSVASFQETQYF,TGTGCCTGGAGTGTGGCTAGCTTCCAGGAGACCCAGTACTTC
-,TRBJ2-7,TRBV2,TRBD1,CASGMLRGQGEQYF,TGTGCCAGCGGGATGCTCAGGGGGCAAGGTGAGCAGTACTTC